Below, one T cell receptor beta chain is given with its context. A much larger clone lies a single base off, so this may be a read error. The sample originates from a study of regulatory T cells in long-lasting Graves disease. In building TCR beta libraries, iRepertoire HTBI primers were used together with Arm-PCR of CDR3 regions. TCRdb reanalysed the multiplex PCR reads using MiXCR and keeps one entry per CDR3 protein. Among 300,000 to 500,000 distinct CDR3 sequences, around 21% were seen once, and the ten largest hold less than 25%. Trimming left V 6 bases short and J 0 bases short, with 17 bases between. The CDR3 sequence is 16 residues long. The V gene's germline CDR1 is MNHNS and CDR2 SASEGT. Time point defined: persistent/refractory GD, antithyroid drugs over 5 years with positive TRAb. PBMC-derived RNA was used for the TCR library.

The clonotype comes from a female donor with Graves disease. The rearrangement links TRBV6-1 to TRBJ1-1; D remains unclear. Sample: peripheral blood mononuclear cells (PBMCs), taken when the disease was refractory, from a patient treated with antithyroid drugs. CDR3 in amino acids: CASSPVVQFMNTEAFF. The CDR3 DNA reads TGTGCCAGCAGCCCGGTGGTACAGTTCATGAACACTGAAGCTTTCTTT.